This T cell receptor beta chain came from a study of OX40 agonist ivuxolimab in advanced cancers. This clone was found once. At cycle 4 day 1, cycle 7 day 1, and baseline, blood was sampled. This CDR3 has 17 amino acids. Germline loops: CDR1 MDHEN, CDR2 SYDVKM. J was trimmed by 0 bases and V by 2 bases; bases with no gene match: 3. The assay was immunoSEQ multiplex PCR, and TCRdb's table has in-frame clones only and misses some. The sample shows 57,000 or so clones, around 83% of them seen only once. The rearrangement uses TRBV28 and TRBJ2-3; 12 bases are shared with TRBD2. The TCR comes from an adult with an advanced solid tumor such as melanoma, head and neck, liver or kidney cancer. The sample in question was CD4+ or CD8+ T cells sorted from blood, obtained in a trial of the OX40 agonist ivuxolimab. The CDR3: CASSLAGLAGSTDTQYF. The CDR3 bases are TGTGCCAGCAGTTTAGCTGGACTAGCGGGAAGCACAGATACGCAGTATTTT.